One TCR beta chain is described in this entry. Antigen unknown. This sample is part of a study of PD-1 blockade in classical Hodgkin lymphoma. Every patient was affected by relapse after autologous stem cell transplantation, while exposure to brentuximab vedotin was not uniform. Findings and caveats of the study: When nivolumab was started under 1 year after ASCT, patients were excluded. CD4+ TCR diversity, unlike CD8+, rose significantly by C4D1. Newly diagnosed patients reportedly had lower baseline TCR diversity than healthy donors.

The assay was immunoSEQ multiplex PCR, and TCRdb's table has in-frame clones only and misses some. The sample gives 95,000 to 100,000 clones, approximately 90% of which show up once; about 6.1% is in the top ten. Germline CDR1 is SGDLS and CDR2 is YYNGEE. The CDR3 runs to 15 residues. The chain carries TRBV9 and TRBJ2-5, with TRBD2 identical over 7 bases. The J call may be wrong; the DNA end is better matched by TRBJ2-7. This clonotype was obtained from a human donor with classical Hodgkin lymphoma. The sequencing used peripheral blood mononuclear cells (PBMCs), collected before the second cycle of nivolumab. The CDR3 region has the DNA TGTGCCAGCAGCGTAGAGGCGGGGGTAGGAGGCGAGCAGTACTTC. Protein: CASSVEAGVGGEQYF.